This TCR beta chain was sequenced for a study of OX40 agonist ivuxolimab in advanced cancers. Study context: One hepatocellular carcinoma and a couple of cutaneous melanoma patients partially responded.

The study, taken as a whole, reports: People who partly responded at 0.1-3.0 mg/kg had some of the least clonal expansion seen.

Note on this clone: Antigen unknown.

The method was immunoSEQ multiplex PCR; TCRdb's version includes in-frame clones alone and lacks a portion of them. The table includes roughly 96,000 clones, 84% detected once. The TCR was taken from an adult with an advanced solid tumor such as melanoma, head and neck, liver or kidney cancer. The sample here was CD4+ or CD8+ T cells sorted from blood, taken in a trial of the OX40 agonist ivuxolimab.

CDR3 protein: CASSEGQFNQPQHF. The DNA of the CDR3 is TGCGCCAGCAGTGAGGGGCAGTTCAATCAGCCCCAGCATTTT. The rearrangement joins TRBV10-2 to TRBJ1-5, with D unresolved. Trimming pared 2 bases from V and 3 bases from J, leaving 8 bases between. The CDR3 contains 14 residues. Per the germline V gene, CDR1 is WSHSY and CDR2 is SAAADI.